The 27 T cell receptor beta chains listed next were all sequenced from one sample in a study of Tregs in tolerant kidney transplant recipients. Profiling relied on immunoSEQ multiplex PCR, and the TCRdb table lists in-frame clones only, not all of them. This sample's table has around 48,000 clones. Source: CD4+ T cells from blood, taken before the transplant. These receptors were obtained from a human donor who received a combined kidney and bone marrow transplant.

Points on this clone: Read coverage stops 3 residues before the CDR3 terminus; the germline J gene supplies the remainder. The gene calls are TRBV20-1 and TRBJ2-3; D is ambiguous. The CDR3 is made up of 13 amino acids. Germline CDR1 is DFQATT and CDR2 is SNEGSKA (reference sequence). Trimming left V 0 bases short and J 3 bases short, with 7 bases between. CDR3 residues: CSAREGITDTQYF. Partial CDR3 DNA: TGCAGTGCTAGAGAGGGCATTACAGATACG.

For this clone: Read coverage stops 3 residues before the CDR3 terminus; the germline J gene supplies the remainder. The J gene is TRBJ2-1, the V gene TRBV5-1, with a tentative D call TRBD2 (6 bases). V lost 4 bases and J lost 6, with 17 bases in between. The CDR3 contains 15 residues. Germline V gene lookup returns CDR1 SGHRS and CDR2 YFSETQ. The CDR3 region is CASSPWGVGGNEQFF. The sequenced part of the CDR3 DNA is TGCGCCAGCAGCCCCTGGGGGGTTGGGGGCAATGAG.

As concerns this clone: Sequencing ends 3 residues short of the CDR3 end; the germline J gene provides the rest. The gene calls are TRBV19 and TRBJ2-1; 8 nucleotides agree with TRBD2. This CDR3 has 17 residues. J lost 0 bases, V lost 3 bases, and 7 bases had no gene match. Germline CDR1 is LNHDA and CDR2 is SQIVND (reference sequence). CDR3 DNA, as far as it was read: TGTGCCAGTAGTATTATCGACCTAGCGGGCTCCTACAATGAG. It yields the protein CASSIIDLAGSYNE. The CDR3, in full, reads CASSIIDLAGSYNEQFF.

Details on this clone: The read finishes 3 residues shy of the CDR3 end, and the germline J gene is used to complete it. The chain links TRBV7-2 to TRBJ2-3, with 7 bases lining up with TRBD1. Germline-derived CDR1 and CDR2 are SGHTA and FQGNSA. The CDR3 spans 17 residues. Trimming removed 0 bases from V and 4 bases from J; junction bases left unmatched: 10. The CDR3 bases that were read are TGTGCCAGCAGCTTAGCTCTAACAGGGGAATCTTCAGATACG. Translated, it gives CASSLALTGESSDT. The full CDR3 is CASSLALTGESSDTQYF. The full variable domain, with the rest looked up from reference TRBV7-2 and TRBJ2-3, is GAGVSQSPSNKVTEKGKDVELRCDPISGHTALYWYRQSLGQGLEFLIYFQGNSAPDKSGLPSDRFSAERTGGSVSTLTIQRTQQEDSAVYLCASSLALTGESSDTQYFGPGTRLTVL.

Comments on this clone: From the germline J gene comes the end of the CDR3, since the read stops 3 residues before it. The rearrangement links TRBV20-1 to TRBJ2-1, with 8 bases lining up with TRBD2. There are 18 residues in the CDR3. Germline trimming cut 0 bases from V and 2 bases from J; bases unmatched to any gene: 12. Germline CDR1 reads DFQATT; CDR2 reads SNEGSKA (reference sequence). CDR3 protein: CSARDEWSGSAPYNEQFF. The DNA read from the CDR3 is TGCAGTGCTAGAGATGAATGGAGCGGGAGCGCTCCCTACAATGAG.

Concerning this clone: The observed sequence ends 3 residues before the CDR3 terminus, with the missing tail filled in from the germline J gene. This chain joins TRBV5-1 and TRBJ2-7, with unresolved D. Trimming pared 4 bases from V and 3 bases from J, leaving 8 bases between. Looked up from germline, CDR1 is SGHRS and CDR2 is YFSETQ. The CDR3 runs 12 residues. The CDR3 is CASSLDHYEQYF. The part of the CDR3 DNA that was read is TGCGCCAGCAGCCTAGACCACTACGAG.

Comment on this clone: The CDR3 extends 3 residues past the end of the read, so its final part is completed from the germline J gene. The chain recombines TRBV5-1 with TRBJ2-2, with 9 bases aligning to TRBD2. Germline-derived CDR1 and CDR2 are SGHRS and YFSETQ. The CDR3 covers 14 residues. With V trimmed by 4 bases and J by 8 bases, 6 bases remained unmatched. Incomplete CDR3 DNA: TGCGCCAGCAGCGTTTATAGCGGGAGTGGGGAG. Its translation is CASSVYSGSGE. The whole CDR3 protein reads CASSVYSGSGELFF. Combining the CDR3 with reference TRBV5-1 and TRBJ2-2 gives the whole variable domain KAGVTQTPRYLIKTRGQQVTLSCSPISGHRSVSWYQQTPGQGLQFLFEYFSETQRNKGNFPGRFSGRQFSNSRSEMNVSTLELGDSALYLCASSVYSGSGELFFGEGSRLTVL.

Concerning this clone itself: Sequencing ends 3 residues short of the CDR3 end; the germline J gene provides the rest. V and J are TRBV18 and TRBJ2-1, with D perhaps assigned TRBD1 or TRBD2 (5 bases each). Per germline, CDR1 KGHSH and CDR2 LQKENI. Trimming shortened V by 2 bases and J by 9 bases, and 17 bases separated the two germline ends. The CDR3 is 15 residues long. CDR3: CASSPRGDGLGEQFF. CDR3 DNA (partial): TGTGCCAGCTCACCAAGGGGAGACGGCTTGGGTGAG.

Of note for this clone: The CDR3 end is not reached by the read, which stops 3 residues before it; the germline J gene fills it in. V gene TRBV2 combines with J gene TRBJ1-1; D is uncertain. CDR1 and CDR2 (germline): SNHLY, FYNNEI. The CDR3 covers 15 residues. V lost 0 bases and J lost 2, with 10 bases in between. CDR3 DNA, as far as it was read: TGTGCCAGCAGTGAAGCGAGCACGTTAAACACTGAA. Protein: CASSEASTLNTE. Given in full, the CDR3 is CASSEASTLNTEAFF.

About this clone: The read gets to within 3 residues of the CDR3 end, and the germline J gene fills in the rest. This sequence joins TRBV5-1 and TRBJ2-2; a possible D gene is TRBD2 (5 bases). Germline CDR1 reads SGHRS; CDR2 reads YFSETQ. The V end was cut by 0 bases, the J end by 7 bases, with 10 bases between. The CDR3 runs 14 residues. The DNA read from the CDR3 is TGCGCCAGCAGCTTGGAGGGAGCGGTCGGGGAG. The encoded protein is CASSLEGAVGE. The CDR3 in full is CASSLEGAVGELFF.

A remark on this clone: The CDR3 goes on 3 residues after the read ends, and that part is filled in from the germline J gene. The chain employs TRBV7-9 and TRBJ2-1; no firm D call. V was cut by 1 base and J by 9 bases, with 13 bases left in between. This CDR3 is 14 amino acids long. Per the germline V gene, CDR1 is SEHNR and CDR2 is FQNEAQ (reference sequence). This CDR3 is CASSLDAHTGEQFF. The CDR3 bases that were read are TGTGCCAGCAGCTTAGATGCCCACACGGGTGAG. The variable domain in full, completed from reference TRBV7-9 and TRBJ2-1, reads DTGVSQNPRHKITKRGQNVTFRCDPISEHNRLYWYRQTLGQGPEFLTYFQNEAQLEKSRLLSDRFSAERPKGSFSTLEIQRTEQGDSAMYLCASSLDAHTGEQFFGPGTRLTVL.

Regarding this clone: Read sequence stops 3 residues before the CDR3 end, and the germline J gene provides the missing end. The V and J genes are TRBV18 and TRBJ2-3; maybe TRBD2 (5 bases). The CDR3 spans 16 residues. Trimming removed 3 bases from V and 5 bases from J, with 18 bases in between. The V gene's germline CDR1 is KGHSH and CDR2 LQKENI. The part of the CDR3 DNA that was read is TGTGCCAGCTCACCGATACTAGTAGTGGGCGGAGATACG. It codes for CASSPILVVGGDT. The complete CDR3 reads CASSPILVVGGDTQYF.

For this clone: The DNA ends 3 residues before the CDR3 does, and the rest of the CDR3 is filled in from the germline J gene. The V and J genes are TRBV30 and TRBJ2-7, with 8 bases identical to TRBD1. The CDR3 has 13 residues. Germline CDR1 and CDR2: GTSNPN and SVGIG (reference sequence). The trim removed 5 bases at V and 5 bases at J, leaving 8 bases unmatched. Partial CDR3 DNA: TGTGCCTGGCAACAGGGGGTTCGTAACGAG. This translates into CAWQQGVRNE. The full CDR3 protein reads CAWQQGVRNEQYF.

Notes on this clone: Coverage ceases 3 residues before the CDR3 finishes, and the germline J gene fills in the end. V usage is TRBV20-1 and J usage is TRBJ2-7; D unresolved. Germline V lookup: CDR1 DFQATT, CDR2 SNEGSKA (reference sequence). The length of the CDR3 is 15 residues. V shed 3 bases and J shed 2 bases, with 17 bases lying between them. This CDR3 reads CSASPNTGNTYEQYF. The covered CDR3 bases are TGCAGTGCTAGTCCGAATACCGGTAATACCTACGAG.

With respect to this clone: The sequence runs out 3 residues before the end of the CDR3; the remainder is reconstructed from the germline J gene. The genes are TRBV5-5 and TRBJ2-7, with 8 bases identical to TRBD1. This CDR3 is built from 15 residues. CDR1 and CDR2 from the germline V gene are SGHKS and YYEKEE (reference sequence). J gave up 3 bases and V 0 bases, and 5 bases lay outside the gene matches. CDR3 amino acids: CASSLVTGGNYEQYF. The sequenced CDR3 bases are TGTGCCAGCAGCTTGGTCACAGGGGGGAACTACGAG.

About this clone: The read ends 3 residues before the CDR3 terminus; that terminus is restored from the germline J gene. The rearrangement uses TRBV2 and TRBJ2-1; D gene ambiguous. CDR3 length: 11 residues. Trimming left V 0 bases short and J 8 bases short, with 2 bases between. The V gene's germline CDR1 is SNHLY and CDR2 FYNNEI. Incomplete CDR3 DNA: TGTGCCAGCAGTGAAGCCTATGAG. It translates to CASSEAYE. The whole CDR3 region reads CASSEAYEQFF.

Remarks on this clone: The read falls 3 residues short of the CDR3 end, and the missing part is taken from the germline J gene. The V and J genes are TRBV20-1 and TRBJ2-3; 11 bases match TRBD1. Germline-derived CDR1 and CDR2 are DFQATT and SNEGSKA (reference sequence). The CDR3 covers 17 residues. V shed 2 bases and J 4 bases; nucleotides not matched to a gene: 11. CDR3 residues: CSARPARGQGASDTQYF. The covered CDR3 bases are TGCAGTGCTAGACCCGCAAGAGGACAGGGGGCATCAGATACG.

Points on this clone: The sequenced fragment ends 3 residues before the CDR3 boundary, so the rest is inferred from the germline J gene. V and J are TRBV5-1 and TRBJ2-7, with 11 bases that match TRBD2. The germline V gene has CDR1 SGHRS and CDR2 YFSETQ. This CDR3 spans 14 amino acids. V was clipped by 4 bases and J by 3 bases; unmatched bases: 3. CDR3: CASSTSGSVYEQYF. Incomplete CDR3 DNA: TGCGCCAGCAGCACTAGCGGGAGCGTCTACGAG.

CDR3 sequence: CSASRTGEAYNSPLHF. CDR3 DNA (partial): TGCAGTGCTAGCAGGACAGGGGAGGCCTATAATTCACCC. This sequence joins TRBV20-1 and TRBJ1-6; 9 nucleotides match TRBD1. The read finishes 3 residues shy of the CDR3 end, and the germline J gene is used to complete it. V trimming: 3 bases; J trimming: 2 bases; junction bases outside the gene matches: 5. In germline, CDR1 is DFQATT, CDR2 SNEGSKA (reference sequence). This CDR3 is built from 16 residues.

Note on this clone: Read coverage stops 3 residues before the CDR3 terminus; the germline J gene supplies the remainder. V usage is TRBV20-1 and J usage is TRBJ2-7; TRBD1 aligns across 8 bases. Germline CDR1 is DFQATT and CDR2 is SNEGSKA (reference sequence). J lost 3 bases, V lost 1 base, and 8 bases had no gene match. The CDR3 totals 15 residues. CDR3 bases read: TGCAGTGCTAGAGCCCCGACAGGGGCGAGCTACGAG. This translates into CSARAPTGASYE. The full CDR3 protein reads CSARAPTGASYEQYF.

On this clone: The CDR3 extends 3 residues past the end of the read, so its final part is completed from the germline J gene. The V gene is TRBV5-1, the J gene TRBJ2-2; 12 bases line up with TRBD2. The CDR3 spans 15 residues. The germline CDR1 and CDR2 sequences are SGHRS and YFSETQ. V lost 7 bases to trimming and J lost 2 bases; unmatched junction nucleotides: 3. The CDR3 here is CASGTSGPNTGELFF. The CDR3 bases that were read are TGCGCCAGCGGGACTAGCGGGCCTAACACCGGGGAG.

The CDR3 is CASSMDRGRTQPQHF. The CDR3 DNA, read in part, is TGTGCCAGTAGTATGGACAGGGGGAGAACTCAGCCC. The chain joins TRBV19 to TRBJ1-5; 10 positions agree with TRBD1. The CDR3 extends 3 residues past the end of the read, so its final part is completed from the germline J gene. The ends lost 3 bases at V and 6 bases at J; junction bases unmatched: 5. CDR1 is LNHDA, CDR2 SQIVND, per germline (reference sequence). The CDR3 is made up of 15 amino acids.

As concerns this clone: The read ends 3 residues early relative to the CDR3; the germline J gene fills the gap. The rearrangement joins TRBV5-4 to TRBJ2-7; a possible D gene is TRBD2 (5 bases). With 5 bases removed from V and 6 bases from J, the gap between germline ends came to 15 bases. Germline CDR1 reads SGHNT; CDR2 reads YYREEE (reference sequence). This CDR3 contains 13 residues. The CDR3 here is CASRTMGSGEQYF. The sequenced CDR3 bases are TGTGCCAGCAGGACTATGGGTTCGGGCGAG.

For this clone: The read finishes 3 residues shy of the CDR3 end, and the germline J gene is used to complete it. The rearrangement joins TRBV20-1 to TRBJ2-7; 9 bases fit TRBD2. Per germline, CDR1 DFQATT and CDR2 SNEGSKA (reference sequence). This CDR3 comprises 15 residues. V dropped 2 bases and J dropped 2; count of bases not matched to a gene: 7. CDR3 DNA, as far as it was read: TGCAGTGCTAGATTGCGACTAGCGGCTGCCTACGAG. As protein: CSARLRLAAAYE. The whole CDR3 reads CSARLRLAAAYEQYF.

Concerning this clone itself: The read ends 3 residues early relative to the CDR3; the germline J gene fills the gap. This chain uses TRBV19 with TRBJ1-1, with D tentatively TRBD1 (5 bases). Germline lookup yields CDR1 LNHDA and CDR2 SQIVND (reference sequence). The CDR3 spans 13 residues. The V gene lost 4 bases and the J gene lost 2 bases, with 8 bases spanning the gap. CDR3 DNA, as far as it was read: TGTGCCAGTAGTAGCCAGGGTAACACTGAA. It specifies CASSSQGNTE. The CDR3 as a whole reads CASSSQGNTEAFF.

CDR3: CSASKAGVNTEAFF. The DNA read from the CDR3 is TGCAGTGCTAGTAAGGCAGGGGTGAACACTGAA. V is TRBV20-1 and J is TRBJ1-1, with a weak D call TRBD1 (6 bases). The read ends 3 residues shy of where the CDR3 ends; the end is completed using the germline J gene. The CDR3 spans 14 residues. Trimming took 3 bases from V and 0 from J, leaving 11 bases between them. CDR1 and CDR2 from the germline V gene are DFQATT and SNEGSKA (reference sequence).

A remark on this clone: Read sequence stops 3 residues before the CDR3 end, and the germline J gene provides the missing end. This sequence joins TRBV7-2 and TRBJ1-4; TRBD1 matches 9 bases. Per germline, CDR1 SGHTA and CDR2 FQGNSA. J was trimmed by 4 bases and V by 5 bases; bases with no gene match: 5. CDR3 length equals 15 residues. The CDR3 sequence is CASSLRQGDNEKLFF. The CDR3 DNA, read in part, is TGTGCCAGCAGCCTACGACAGGGGGATAATGAAAAA.